These 11 T cell receptor beta chains were all obtained from the same sample, sequenced in a study of T cells in Graves' hyperthyroidism and ophthalmopathy. RNA transcripts provided the source from which TCR beta CDR3 regions were amplified. During a first-round RT-PCR of the TCR CDR3, the HTBI primer set was used. TCRdb used MiXCR to reprocess the multiplex PCR reads, holding one entry per CDR3 protein. The table lists approximately 430,000 distinct CDR3 sequences, roughly 15% of them singletons. Sequencing input: blood. These receptors all stem from a man between 18 and 29 years old with Graves' ophthalmopathy.

This clonotype was seen repeatedly, ten times or more. This chain joins TRBV7-9 and TRBJ2-4, with D perhaps matching TRBD1 or TRBD2 (6 bases each). Per the germline V gene, CDR1 is SEHNR and CDR2 is FQNEAQ (reference sequence). This CDR3 contains 19 residues. V lost 2 bases and J 0 bases, leaving 20 bases between the germline ends. The CDR3 DNA reads TGTGCCAGCAGCTTAAAGGACGGAGGGGGGATACTAGCCAAAAACATTCAGTACTTC. It codes for CASSLKDGGGILAKNIQYF.

The chain combines TRBV5-6 with TRBJ2-3, with D perhaps matching TRBD1 (6 bases). The CDR3 covers 16 residues. CDR1 and CDR2 (germline): SGHDT, YYEEEE. V was shortened by 0 bases and J by 2 bases, with 13 bases between the two germline ends. The CDR3 here is CASSLGIQGHTDTQYF. The DNA for the CDR3 is TGTGCCAGCAGCTTGGGGATACAGGGACACACAGATACGCAGTATTTT.

In this sample, this clonotype turned up many times. The chain has TRBV6-1 and TRBJ1-1, with D uncertain. This CDR3 has 14 amino acids. V gave up 5 bases and J gave up 4 bases, with 14 bases separating them. Germline CDR1 reads MNHNS; CDR2 reads SASEGT. Here the CDR3 DNA reads TGTGCCAGCAGTTATGGATTAGGGAGCACTGAAGCTTTCTTT. This encodes CASSYGLGSTEAFF.

This clonotype was counted at least ten times. The V and J genes are TRBV6-1 and TRBJ2-5; TRBD2 matches 15 bases. The CDR3 is 16 residues long. Germline CDR1 reads MNHNS; CDR2 reads SASEGT. Trimming cost V 5 bases and J 7 bases; bases outside gene matches: 8. The CDR3: CASSYLGTSGRWTQYF. The CDR3 coding sequence is TGTGCCAGCAGTTACCTTGGGACTAGCGGGAGGTGGACCCAGTACTTC.

This clonotype was picked up many times. The J gene is TRBJ2-3, the V gene TRBV15, with D tentatively TRBD1 (5 bases). The CDR3 sequence is 15 residues long. The germline gives CDR1 LNHNV, CDR2 YYDKDF (reference sequence). V gave up 0 bases and J gave up 1 base, with 8 bases separating them. The CDR3 loop is CATSRDGRGTDTQYF. As DNA, the CDR3 is TGTGCCACCAGCAGAGATGGCAGGGGCACAGATACGCAGTATTTT.

This clonotype was picked up a small number of times. This sequence joins TRBV3-1 and TRBJ1-2, with 11 bases fitting TRBD1. Germline values: CDR1 LGHDT, CDR2 YNNKEL (reference sequence). The V segment lost 2 bases and the J segment 6 bases; nucleotides outside the gene matches: 8. The CDR3 runs to 16 residues. The DNA for the CDR3 is TGTGCCAGCAGCCAAAAGACAGGACAGGGGGCGCATGGCTACACCTTC. It specifies CASSQKTGQGAHGYTF.

This clonotype was observed at least ten times. The chain recombines TRBV3-1 with TRBJ1-6; D is possibly TRBD1 (5 bases). Germline V gene lookup returns CDR1 LGHDT and CDR2 YNNKEL (reference sequence). Trimming pared 4 bases from V and 7 bases from J, leaving 14 bases between. This CDR3 region has 15 residues. CDR3 in DNA: TGTGCCAGCAGCCGGCAGGACACTCCAAATTCACCCCTCCACTTT. Translation gives CASSRQDTPNSPLHF.

This rearrangement joins TRBV7-6 to TRBJ2-7, with 15 bases lining up with TRBD2. The germline V gene encodes CDR1 SGHVS and CDR2 FNYEAQ. V lost 1 base to trimming and J lost 5 bases; unmatched junction nucleotides: 9. This CDR3 spans 18 amino acids. The CDR3 DNA is TGTGCCAGCAGCTTAGTTCCGGGACTAGCGGGGGGCCACGACGAGCAGTACTTC. Encoded protein: CASSLVPGLAGGHDEQYF. Drawing the rest from reference TRBV7-6 and TRBJ2-7, the complete variable domain is GAGVSQSPRYKVTKRGQDVALRCDPISGHVSLYWYRQALGQGPEFLTYFNYEAQQDKSGLPNDRFSAERPEGSISTLTIQRTEQRDSAMYRCASSLVPGLAGGHDEQYFGPGTRLTVT.

The chain is built from TRBV7-8 and TRBJ2-2; 10 bases align to TRBD2. This CDR3 spans 16 amino acids. CDR1 SGHVS and CDR2 FQNEAQ come from the germline V gene. V shed 1 base, J shed 6 bases, and the junction held 5 bases outside the gene matches. CDR3 coding DNA: TGTGCCAGCAGCTTAGTGGTAGCGGGAGGCCCCGGGGAGCTGTTTTTT. Translated, it gives CASSLVVAGGPGELFF. The variable domain in full, with the rest retrieved from reference TRBV7-8 and TRBJ2-2, is GAGVSQSPRYKVAKRGQDVALRCDPISGHVSLFWYQQALGQGPEFLTYFQNEAQLDKSGLPSDRFFAERPEGSVSTLKIQRTQQEDSAVYLCASSLVVAGGPGELFFGEGSRLTVL.

The chain is built from TRBV19 and TRBJ2-2; no definite D call. This CDR3 is 15 amino acids long. Trimming stripped 7 bases from V and 7 bases from J, with 19 bases between. The germline gives CDR1 LNHDA, CDR2 SQIVND (reference sequence). CDR3 DNA: TGTGCCAGTATCCCAAGGGCAGTCTCCTACGGGGAGCTGTTTTTT. This translates into CASIPRAVSYGELFF.

This clonotype came up a few times. The chain couples TRBV18 to TRBJ2-1; weak D call: TRBD2 (6 bases). In germline, CDR1 is KGHSH, CDR2 LQKENI. V was trimmed by 6 bases and J by 15 bases, leaving 15 bases between them. The CDR3 runs to 11 residues. This chain's CDR3 is CASSRDGPAFF. The CDR3 DNA reads TGTGCCAGCTCGCGGGACGGCCCCGCGTTCTTC.